What follows describes a single TCR beta chain. Its antigen specificity is not known. One base away there is no much larger clone; base qualities are not given. Samples from volunteer blood donors who had recovered from COVID-19 were contributed by a second Seattle source. Collaborating institutions collected whole blood in K2EDTA tubes following their own protocols. For TCRbeta analysis, collaborators shipped samples in one of three forms: frozen whole blood, isolated PBMCs, or DNA extracted from either of those sample types. Measured from the cysteine to the phenylalanine, the CDR3 is 12 residues long. The only DNA kept is the CDR3, 36 bases in frame from the first base. V and J are trimmed by 6 bases and 2 bases, and the gene matches miss 0 bases of the junction. Via the germline V gene, CDR1 is SQVTM and CDR2 ANQGSEA. This entry belongs to a study of blood T cell repertoires in COVID-19 (dated by TCRdb to the early 2020s). Notes on the research overall: The collaborator samples originated in the United States, Italy and Spain and spanned the acute and convalescent phases of COVID-19. The material from the prospective study consisted of cDNA or gDNA derived from T cells, B-cell-depleted T cells, or PBMCs. Deeply sampled blood TCRbeta repertoires from subjects exposed to, actively infected with, or recovered from COVID-19 were included in the dataset. The repertoires were released in a freely available public database meant as a resource for research on the immune response to SARS-CoV-2. The samples were drawn from two sources: the first 160 participants of the ongoing ImmuneRACE study, and over 1,000 subjects contributed by 6 global collaborators. A de-identified subject ID, COVID-19 status, age in years and sex were almost always included in the sample metadata. Where available, HLA class I and class II types were obtained from metadata supplied by the sample provider rather than from assay-based typing. The paper's findings and limits, for the study overall: How much clinical and demographic metadata was included differed by source and by participant, and the metadata was provided uncurated.

TCRbeta CDR3 regions were amplified from genomic DNA by means of the immunoSEQ Assay, a bias-controlled multiplex PCR. The published analysis was carried out like this. Nucleated cell counts per sample were estimated from amplification of reference gene primers within the assay. Sequence reads were collapsed and filtered to measure the absolute abundance of every unique TCRbeta CDR3 rearrangement. For each sample, productive Simpson clonality was calculated as the square root of Simpson's diversity index across productive rearrangements. In TCRdb, the immuneACCESS table is reduced to in-frame sequences with V and J assigned. These tables do not hold every clone; where another copy was compared, an unresolved V gene accounts for under half, and the others remain unexplained. That table furnishes V, J and clone size, whereas the DNA furnished D and trimming. Here the sample has roughly 170,000 clones; 84% occur a single time. Approximately 7.7% of the sample is taken by the ten largest.

The clonotype comes from a middle-aged man who had recovered from COVID-19. The sequence joins TRBV29-1 to TRBJ2-1; 8 central bases correspond to TRBD2. Sequenced input: peripheral blood. The CDR3 loop reads CSVAGAYNEQFF. The DNA sequence is as follows: TGCAGCGTAGCGGGAGCCTACAATGAGCAGTTCTTC.